Listed below are T cell receptor beta chains from one sample, sequenced in a study of blood T cell repertoires in COVID-19. TCRdb keeps only in-frame clones here, not all; method: immunoSEQ multiplex PCR. The table shows about 130,000 clones, with more than 75% occurring only once. What was sequenced was peripheral blood. Receptors originate from a woman in her seventies with COVID-19, enrolled during active disease. The CDR3 runs from the conserved cysteine through the conserved F or W. A D gene is named only where the DNA matches it firmly. The size of a clone is reported for some rows only, either as once, few or many, or as a class for expanded clones.

V	D	size	J	DNA	CDR3
TRBV5-1	.	.	TRBJ2-7	TGCGCCAGCAGTCCGGACAACGGCTACGAGCAGTACTTC	CASSPDNGYEQYF
TRBV5-4	TRBD1	.	TRBJ1-1	TGTGCCAGCAGCCGGGACAGGGCCAGGCCTGAAGCTTTCTTT	CASSRDRARPEAFF
TRBV16	TRBD1	few	TRBJ1-2	TGTGCCAGCAGCCAAGACAGGGGGAATGGCTACACCTTC	CASSQDRGNGYTF
TRBV10-3	TRBD1	.	TRBJ1-5	TGTGCCATCAGTGAGTCTGGGGCAGGGGGCCAGCCCCAGCATTTT	CAISESGAGGQPQHF
TRBV28	TRBD2	.	TRBJ2-7	TGTGCCAGTGCGAGACTAGCGGGGTCCTACGAGCAGTACTTC	CASARLAGSYEQYF
TRBV7-2	.	few	TRBJ1-2	TGTGCCAGCAGCCCCAAGACAGGAGCTAACTATGGCTACACCTTC	CASSPKTGANYGYTF
TRBV6-2/TRBV6-3	.	.	TRBJ1-2	TGTGCCAGCAGCTCAACGCAGGGAAGGGGCTATGGCTACACCTTC	CASSSTQGRGYGYTF
TRBV11-2	.	.	TRBJ1-2	TGTGCCAGCACGGAGAACAGGGAAGGCGGCTACACCTTC	CASTENREGGYTF
TRBV19	.	once	TRBJ2-2	TGTGCCAGTAGTAGATACAGGGAGACCGGGGAGCTGTTTTTT	CASSRYRETGELFF
TRBV3-1/TRBV3-2	.	.	TRBJ1-4	TGTGCCAGCAGCCAAGAAATTGGGAGGACTAATGAAAAACTGTTTTTT	CASSQEIGRTNEKLFF
TRBV4-2	TRBD2	.	TRBJ2-1	TGTGCCAGCAGCCTTAGCGGGGGGGCAGACAATGAGCAGTTCTTC	CASSLSGGADNEQFF
TRBV11-3	TRBD1	.	TRBJ2-7	TGTGCCAGCAGCCCTGGGACAGGACTCTACGAGCAGTACTTC	CASSPGTGLYEQYF
TRBV30	.	.	TRBJ1-6	TGTGCCTGGACATATAGCTCCTATAATTCACCCCTCCACTTT	CAWTYSSYNSPLHF
TRBV3-1/TRBV3-2	.	few	TRBJ1-6	TGTGCCAGCAGCCAAGCCGTATATAATTCACCCCTCCACTTT	CASSQAVYNSPLHF
TRBV9	.	.	TRBJ2-1	TGTGCCAGCAGCGGCCCCAAGGGGGGGGCCCCCTACAATGAGCAGTTCTTC	CASSGPKGGAPYNEQFF
TRBV5-6	.	.	TRBJ1-2	TGTGCCAGCAGCTTGCAAGGAGGGGACCCCTATGGCTACACCTTC	CASSLQGGDPYGYTF
TRBV27	TRBD2	.	TRBJ2-5	TGTGCCAGCAGTCCGGGGGGGGGAGAGACCCAGTACTTC	CASSPGGGETQYF
TRBV5-1	TRBD1	.	TRBJ2-2	TGCGCCAGCAGCCTCGGGACAGCCGGGGAGCTGTTTTTT	CASSLGTAGELFF
TRBV18	TRBD1	.	TRBJ2-7	TGTGCCAGCTCACCCACGGACAGGGCGACCTACGAGCAGTACTTC	CASSPTDRATYEQYF
TRBV7-2	.	.	TRBJ1-1	TGTGCCAGCAGCTTATACGGCAGCGCTGCTGAAGCTTTCTTT	CASSLYGSAAEAFF
TRBV7-7	TRBD1	.	TRBJ2-5	TGTGCTAGCAGCTTAGTGACAGGGGGCGCGGAGACCCAGTACTTC	CASSLVTGGAETQYF
TRBV15	TRBD2	once	TRBJ2-5	TGTGCCACCAGCAGAGAATGGCCTAGCGGGGGTGTGTACCAAGAGACCCAGTACTTC	CATSREWPSGGVYQETQYF